The T cell receptor beta chain described here comes from a study of cytomegalovirus exposure and HLA in healthy donors. Study-wide results and limits: An analysis done earlier found most TCR beta V segments productive about 87% or about 30% of the time.

PCR was performed using 60 Vbeta and 13 Jbeta primers. Profiled with immunoSEQ multiplex PCR; TCRdb holds only in-frame clones, not every one. The sample comprises approximately 160,000 clones, roughly four fifths of which are singletons, and more than 4% rests with the top ten. With respect to this clone: Its specificity is not known.

Healthy bone marrow donors formed the donor group. This TCR derives from a girl under 18 in good health and CMV-seropositive. Input material: PBMCs.

CDR3 region: CASSKRQGTGNTIYF. The DNA of the CDR3 is TGTGCCAGCAGCAAAAGACAGGGCACTGGAAACACCATATATTTT. The J gene is TRBJ1-3, the V gene TRBV7-9; 7 bases are a match to TRBD1. The CDR3 is 15 amino acids. Germline lookup yields CDR1 SEHNR and CDR2 FQNEAQ (reference sequence). V trimming: 5 bases; J trimming: 2 bases; junction bases outside the gene matches: 6.